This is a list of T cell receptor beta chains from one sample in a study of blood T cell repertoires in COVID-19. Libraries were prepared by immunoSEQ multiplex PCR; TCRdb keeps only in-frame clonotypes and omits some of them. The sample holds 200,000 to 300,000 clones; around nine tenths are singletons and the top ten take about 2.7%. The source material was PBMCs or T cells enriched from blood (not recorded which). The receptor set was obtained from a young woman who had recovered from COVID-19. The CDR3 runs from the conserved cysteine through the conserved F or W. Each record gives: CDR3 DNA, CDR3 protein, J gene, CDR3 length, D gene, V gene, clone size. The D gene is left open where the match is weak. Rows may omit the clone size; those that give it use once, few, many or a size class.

TGTGCCAGCAGCTTAGCGGGGCTTAGCAATCAGCCCCAGCATTTT CASSLAGLSNQPQHF TRBJ1-5 15 - TRBV7-2 -
TGTGCCAGTAGTATGGTTTCCGGGAGTACCTACAATGAGCAGTTCTTC CASSMVSGSTYNEQFF TRBJ2-1 16 - TRBV19 -
TGTGCCAGCAGTTCCATCAGCGGGTCCGGGGAGCTGTTTTTT CASSSISGSGELFF TRBJ2-2 14 - TRBV27 -
TGTGCCAGCAGCATTGGGACTAACTTTATCTACGAGCAGTACTTC CASSIGTNFIYEQYF TRBJ2-7 15 TRBD2 TRBV27 -
TGTGCCAGCAGCCACAGGGAAGGTCAGCCCCAGCATTTT CASSHREGQPQHF TRBJ1-5 13 - TRBV2 once
TGTGCCAGCAGCCCTAAGGACCGGGGGTTGGACGAGCAGTACTTC CASSPKDRGLDEQYF TRBJ2-7 15 - TRBV5-5 few
TGCGCCAGCTCCCCATCGGCCCAGGACTATGGCTACACCTTC CASSPSAQDYGYTF TRBJ1-2 14 - TRBV4-3 -
TGTGCCAGCAGCCAAGTAAGGGCTAGCGGGAAAAATGAGCAGTTCTTC CASSQVRASGKNEQFF TRBJ2-1 16 TRBD2 TRBV3-1/TRBV3-2 -
TGTGCCAGCAGCCTCGGACTAGCGGGGGCCCTCCTCACAGATACGCAGTATTTT CASSLGLAGALLTDTQYF TRBJ2-3 18 TRBD2 TRBV3-1/TRBV3-2 once
TGTGCCATCACCCCGTTTGCGGGGCGGGCCACAGATACGCAGTATTTT CAITPFAGRATDTQYF TRBJ2-3 16 - TRBV10-3 -
TGTGCCAGCAGCTTCTCACAGGGGAACACTGAAGCTTTCTTT CASSFSQGNTEAFF TRBJ1-1 14 - TRBV7-3 -
TGTGCCAGCAGTTACGGGCCCTACGAGCAGTACTTC CASSYGPYEQYF TRBJ2-7 12 - TRBV6-6 -
TGTGCCAGCAGCCCCCAGGGACTAGCGGTCAATGAGCAGTTCTTC CASSPQGLAVNEQFF TRBJ2-1 15 TRBD2 TRBV9 -
TGTGCCAGCAGCCCGCGGGGGGCCCAGTACCAAGAGACCCAGTACTTC CASSPRGAQYQETQYF TRBJ2-5 16 TRBD2 TRBV7-2 -